This T cell receptor (beta chain) came from a study of T cells in tuberculosis. At the level of the study: A South African cohort included IGRA-negative adolescents, latently infected IGRA-positive adolescents and adults with active tuberculosis.

V lost 1 base and J lost 7; bases outside the gene matches: 13. The germline gives CDR1 SGHRS, CDR2 YFSETQ. The CDR3 covers 17 residues. The data were produced by immunoSEQ multiplex PCR, yet TCRdb's version contains in-frame clones alone and is incomplete. The sample yields some 30,000 clones, around 94% seen once. The V gene is TRBV5-1, the J gene TRBJ2-2; 7 nucleotides match TRBD1. This receptor was identified in a donor between 10 and 35 years old with latent tuberculosis or without tuberculosis infection. Source material: PBMCs. DNA of the CDR3: TGCGCCAGCAGCTTGTACTCAGGGGGTCCAGCACTCGGGGAGCTGTTTTTT. It yields the protein CASSLYSGGPALGELFF.